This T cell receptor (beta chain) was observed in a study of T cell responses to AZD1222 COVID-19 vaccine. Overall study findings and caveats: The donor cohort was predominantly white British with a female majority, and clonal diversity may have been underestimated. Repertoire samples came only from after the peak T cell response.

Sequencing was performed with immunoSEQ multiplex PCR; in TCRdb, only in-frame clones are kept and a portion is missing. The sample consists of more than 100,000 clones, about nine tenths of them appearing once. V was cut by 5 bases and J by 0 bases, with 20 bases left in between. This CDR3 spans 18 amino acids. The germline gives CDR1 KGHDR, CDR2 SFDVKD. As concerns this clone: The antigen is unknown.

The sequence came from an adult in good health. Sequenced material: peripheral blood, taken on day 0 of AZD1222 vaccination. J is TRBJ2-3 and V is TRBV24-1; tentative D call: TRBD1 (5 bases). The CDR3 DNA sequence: TGTGCCACCAGTGCCCATCCGGGCCTACCAGGGAGCACAGATACGCAGTATTTT. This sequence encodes CATSAHPGLPGSTDTQYF.